Following are 25 T cell receptor beta chains from one sample sequenced in a study of human T cells and chemical hapten exposure. Time point of the sample: patch test 2, 6 weeks after DPC sensitization. Treatment noted: therapeutic diphenylcyclopropenone sensitization with weekly scalp DPC. A single record per CDR3 protein comes from TCRdb applying MiXCR to the RACE reads. In the table there are 110,000 to 150,000 distinct CDR3 sequences, around 11% of which are singletons. The starting material was whole blood, obtained in connection with sensitization to the hapten diphenylcyclopropenone (DPC). Receptors were obtained from a woman aged 45 to 65 with alopecia areata. Some clones in this sample may be carry-over from other donors' samples.

This clonotype has only a few counts. CDR3 sequence reads: CASRHQLKSNYGYTF. CDR3 DNA sequence: TGTGCCAGCAGACACCAGCTTAAGTCTAACTATGGCTACACCTTC. The chain employs TRBV6-6 and TRBJ1-2; D remains ambiguous. V was clipped by 6 bases and J by 0 bases, with 14 bases between them. The CDR3 length is 15 residues. The germline V gene encodes CDR1 MNHNY and CDR2 SVGAGI (reference sequence).

This clonotype was counted many times. This chain connects TRBV7-3 to TRBJ2-1; D not certain. The length of the CDR3 is 14 residues. The germline CDR1 and CDR2 sequences are SGHTA and FQGTGA. Between the trimmed V and J ends, which lost 3 bases and 0 bases, there was a span of 6 bases. As DNA, the CDR3 is TGTGCCAGCAGCTTCCGCGGCTCCTACAATGAGCAGTTCTTC. Translating it yields CASSFRGSYNEQFF. Variable domain in full (rest from reference TRBV7-3 and TRBJ2-1): GAGVSQTPSNKVTEKGKYVELRCDPISGHTALYWYRQSLGQGPEFLIYFQGTGAADDSGLPNDRFFAVRPEGSVSTLKIQRTERGDSAVYLCASSFRGSYNEQFFGPGTRLTVL.

The chain employs TRBV7-2 and TRBJ2-5; D uncertain. Trimming took 2 bases from V and 0 from J, leaving 10 bases between them. From germline, CDR1 is SGHTA and CDR2 FQGNSA. The CDR3 extends over 15 amino acids. CDR3 region: CASSLRTAYQETQYF. For the CDR3, the DNA is TGTGCCAGCAGCTTAAGGACGGCGTACCAAGAGACCCAGTACTTC.

This clonotype has at least ten counts. Sequence at one end of the junction differs from germline and may be a read error. This chain connects TRBV7-7 to TRBJ2-3; D is ambiguous. The CDR3 extends over 16 amino acids. Germline CDR1 reads SSHAT; CDR2 reads FNYEAQ (reference sequence). CDR3 sequence: CASSLAPAGTGDTQYF. The CDR3 DNA follows: TGTGCTAGCAGCTTAGCCCCCGCTGGTACTGGTGATACGCAGTATTTT.

This clonotype showed up just a few times. J is TRBJ2-5 and V is TRBV7-3; 9 bases are a match to TRBD1. The CDR3 is 15 amino acids. The V and J ends lost 4 bases and 3 bases, in that order; junction bases with no gene match: 6. CDR1 and CDR2 from the germline V gene are SGHTA and FQGTGA. The CDR3, as DNA: TGTGCCAGCAGCTCCGGACAGGGGAGGGAAGAGACCCAGTACTTC. Encoded protein: CASSSGQGREETQYF.

The chain links TRBV29-1 to TRBJ2-2; TRBD1 aligns across 7 bases. Unmatched junction bases numbered 7, after V lost 6 bases and J lost 0 bases. This CDR3 is 15 amino acids long. Germline values: CDR1 SQVTM, CDR2 ANQGSEA. CDR3 sequence reads: CSVRQGGTNTGELFF. The CDR3 region has the DNA TGCAGCGTCAGACAGGGCGGCACGAACACCGGGGAGCTGTTTTTT.

This clonotype was detected only once. The chain links TRBV25-1 to TRBJ2-7; 8 bases fit TRBD1. The CDR3 covers 15 residues. CDR1 and CDR2 from the germline V gene are MGHDK and SYGVNS. The J segment lost 2 bases and the V segment lost 1 base, leaving 4 bases of the junction unmatched. The chain's CDR3 is CASSEWGQAPYEQYF. Written as DNA, the CDR3 is TGTGCCAGCAGTGAATGGGGACAGGCCCCCTACGAGCAGTACTTC.

This rearrangement joins TRBV4-3 to TRBJ1-2; D is uncertain. The germline CDR1 and CDR2 sequences are LGHNA and YSLEER. The CDR3 spans 15 residues. V was shortened by 0 bases and J by 2 bases, with 10 bases between the two germline ends. In DNA form, the CDR3 reads TGCGCCAGCAGCCAAGATACGGGCCCGAACTATGGCTACACCTTC. Its protein product is CASSQDTGPNYGYTF.

The V and J genes are TRBV20-1 and TRBJ2-7, with TRBD2 as a possible D gene (6 bases). In germline, CDR1 is DFQATT, CDR2 SNEGSKA (reference sequence). V was pared by 1 base and J by 7 bases, with 17 bases between. This CDR3 contains 14 residues. CDR3 in amino acids: CSARGLVPSREQYF. The CDR3 DNA follows: TGCAGTGCTAGAGGACTAGTCCCCTCCAGGGAGCAGTACTTC.

This clonotype was seen repeatedly, ten times or more. This CDR3 reads CASSPGLYSEQYF. The DNA for the CDR3 is TGTGCCAGTAGCCCGGGACTCTACTCCGAGCAGTACTTC. J is TRBJ2-7 and V is TRBV19; D is possibly TRBD2 (6 bases). The CDR3 is made up of 13 amino acids. V lost 6 bases and J 6 bases, leaving 15 bases between the germline ends. Germline V gives CDR1 LNHDA, CDR2 SQIVND (reference sequence).

The V call is TRBV12-3 or TRBV12-4, the J call TRBJ2-2; no clear D. This CDR3 is 16 amino acids long. The V gene lost 4 bases and the J gene lost 3 bases, with 15 bases spanning the gap. CDR3 DNA: TGTGCCAGCAGTTGGTATAGCCATGGTTACACCGGGGAGCTGTTTTTT. As protein: CASSWYSHGYTGELFF.

This clonotype was picked up many times. The rearrangement links TRBV7-6 to TRBJ2-7; 13 bases match TRBD2. The germline V gene has CDR1 SGHVS and CDR2 FNYEAQ. The CDR3 extends over 16 amino acids. The V and J ends lost 5 bases and 6 bases, in that order; junction bases with no gene match: 10. The CDR3 reads CASSNTGTSGTTEQYF. The CDR3 nucleotides read TGTGCCAGCAGCAATACCGGGACTAGCGGGACTACCGAGCAGTACTTC.

There are many counts of this clonotype. The chain uses TRBV3-1 and TRBJ2-5; D assignment may be TRBD1 or TRBD2 (5 bases each). This CDR3 is built from 16 residues. V was trimmed by 1 base and J by 5 bases, leaving 17 bases between them. Germline V lookup: CDR1 LGHDT, CDR2 YNNKEL (reference sequence). This chain's CDR3 is CASSQGRGAFMETQYF. The CDR3 coding sequence is TGTGCCAGCAGCCAAGGAAGGGGAGCTTTCATGGAGACCCAGTACTTC.

This clonotype was seen only a few times. This chain joins TRBV6-1 and TRBJ2-1, with TRBD1 matching 7 bases. V dropped 6 bases and J dropped 4; count of bases not matched to a gene: 9. CDR3 length: 15 residues. Looked up from germline, CDR1 is MNHNS and CDR2 is SASEGT. CDR3 residues: CASRLDGTVYNEQFF. The CDR3 DNA reads TGTGCCAGCAGGCTCGACGGGACAGTGTACAATGAGCAGTTCTTC.

In its sample, this clonotype was seen a few times. The chain couples TRBV28 to TRBJ2-2, with a tentative D call TRBD2 (6 bases). CDR1 MDHEN and CDR2 SYDVKM come from the germline V gene. The CDR3 is 15 amino acids. Trimming shortened V by 3 bases and J by 4 bases, and 12 bases separated the two germline ends. CDR3 amino acids: CASSLLHGGTGELFF. The CDR3, as DNA: TGTGCCAGCAGTTTGTTGCACGGGGGCACCGGGGAGCTGTTTTTT.

Concerning this clonotype: Compared with germline, one end of the junction differs, possibly owing to a read error. The chain links TRBV19 to TRBJ2-1, with TRBD2 identical over 11 bases. The CDR3 covers 15 residues. Germline V gene sequence: CDR1 LNHDA, CDR2 SQIVND (reference sequence). CDR3 loop: CGSSSLAGASNEQFF. The CDR3 region has the DNA TGTGGCAGTAGTTCACTAGCGGGAGCGAGCAATGAGCAGTTCTTC.

The chain combines TRBV5-1 with TRBJ2-7, with D tentatively TRBD1 (5 bases). The CDR3 spans 13 residues. The V gene lost 4 bases and the J gene lost 6 bases, with 14 bases spanning the gap. The germline V gene has CDR1 SGHRS and CDR2 YFSETQ. The CDR3 spells CASSADTLGEQYF. In DNA, the CDR3 is TGCGCCAGCAGCGCGGACACCTTGGGCGAGCAGTACTTC.

This clonotype was detected only a few times. The CDR3 loop is CSARTSGRSYEQYF. The DNA of the CDR3 is TGCAGTGCTCGTACTAGCGGGAGGAGCTACGAGCAGTACTTC. The rearrangement links TRBV20-1 to TRBJ2-7, with 12 bases that match TRBD2. Unmatched junction bases numbered 5, after V lost 5 bases and J lost 3 bases. CDR1 and CDR2 (germline): DFQATT, SNEGSKA (reference sequence). The length of the CDR3 is 14 residues.

The rearrangement joins TRBV7-9 to TRBJ2-1; 8 bases are a match to TRBD2. Looked up from germline, CDR1 is SEHNR and CDR2 is FQNEAQ (reference sequence). There are 14 residues in the CDR3. V shed 7 bases, J shed 7 bases, and the junction held 9 bases outside the gene matches. The CDR3 loop reads CASTPVGGGNEQFF. CDR3 in DNA: TGTGCCAGCACCCCGGTAGGCGGGGGGAATGAGCAGTTCTTC.

This clonotype came up many times. This chain links TRBV7-3 with TRBJ1-1, with D possibly TRBD1 on 6 matching bases. The CDR3 spans 13 residues. V was clipped by 4 bases and J by 4 bases, with 10 bases between them. Germline V gene sequence: CDR1 SGHTA, CDR2 FQGTGA. As DNA, the CDR3 is TGTGCCAGCAGCTCACAGGGAGGCACTGAAGCTTTCTTT. Its protein is CASSSQGGTEAFF.

J is TRBJ1-1 and V is TRBV7-2; D ambiguous. This CDR3 is built from 14 residues. V shed 7 bases and J shed 0 bases, with 12 bases lying between them. CDR1 and CDR2 (germline): SGHTA, FQGNSA. The CDR3 DNA reads TGTGCCAGCACCCTGTCCCGGCTGAACACTGAAGCTTTCTTT. Translating it yields CASTLSRLNTEAFF.

This clonotype has at least ten counts. The chain couples TRBV20-1 to TRBJ2-5, with 9 bases that match TRBD2. After removal of 1 base from V and 5 bases from J, the junction contained 17 bases not matched to a gene. Germline V gene lookup returns CDR1 DFQATT and CDR2 SNEGSKA (reference sequence). This CDR3 is 18 amino acids long. CDR3 protein: CSARVGELAGPAGETQYF. The CDR3 bases are TGCAGTGCTAGAGTCGGCGAACTAGCGGGCCCGGCGGGGGAGACCCAGTACTTC.

This clonotype occurred a few times. The rearrangement links TRBV21-1 to TRBJ1-5. TRBV21-1 is noted as a pseudogene. This CDR3 contains 13 residues. The DNA of the CDR3 is TGTGCCAGCAGCAAAGATAGCAATCAGCCCCAGCATTTT. It translates to CASSKDSNQPQHF.

The V and J genes are TRBV5-4 and TRBJ1-4; tentatively, D is TRBD1 (6 bases). The CDR3 contains 16 residues. The germline CDR1 and CDR2 sequences are SGHNT and YYREEE (reference sequence). V lost 4 bases to trimming and J lost 7 bases, with 20 bases between them. Here the CDR3 reads CASSLPPTRGGEKLFF. CDR3 sequence (DNA): TGTGCCAGCAGCCTCCCGCCTACGAGGGGGGGTGAAAAACTGTTTTTT.

This clonotype was seen a handful of times. The CDR3 DNA reads TGTGCCAGCAGTCCCCGCGGCAGGTCCTATGGCTACACCTTC. Amino acid sequence: CASSPRGRSYGYTF. The chain recombines TRBV12-3 or TRBV12-4 with TRBJ1-2; D ambiguous. This CDR3 is 14 amino acids long. Deletions cut 5 bases from V and 4 bases from J, with 14 bases between.